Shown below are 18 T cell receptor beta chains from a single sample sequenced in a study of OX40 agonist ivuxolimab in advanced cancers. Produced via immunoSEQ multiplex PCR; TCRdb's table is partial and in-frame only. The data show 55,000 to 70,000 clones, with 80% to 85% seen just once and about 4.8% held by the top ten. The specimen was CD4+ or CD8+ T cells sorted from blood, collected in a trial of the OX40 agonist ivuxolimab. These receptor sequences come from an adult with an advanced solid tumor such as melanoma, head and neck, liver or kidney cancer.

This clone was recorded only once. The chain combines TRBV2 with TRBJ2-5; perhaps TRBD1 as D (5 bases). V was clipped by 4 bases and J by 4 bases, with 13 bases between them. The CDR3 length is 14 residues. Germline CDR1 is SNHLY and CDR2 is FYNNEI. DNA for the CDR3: TGTGCCAGCAGTGCTACAGGAGTTCCAGAGACCCAGTACTTC. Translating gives CASSATGVPETQYF.

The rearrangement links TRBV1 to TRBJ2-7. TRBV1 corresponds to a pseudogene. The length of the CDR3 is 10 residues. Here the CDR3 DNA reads TGCACCAGCAGAGACTACGAGCAGTACTTC. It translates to CTSRDYEQYF.

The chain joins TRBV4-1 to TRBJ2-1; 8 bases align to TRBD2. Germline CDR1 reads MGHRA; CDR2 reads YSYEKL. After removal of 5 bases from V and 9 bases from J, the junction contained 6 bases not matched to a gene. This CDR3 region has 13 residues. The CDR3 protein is CASSSPGGFEQFF. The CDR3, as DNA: TGCGCCAGCAGCTCCCCGGGGGGGTTTGAGCAGTTCTTC.

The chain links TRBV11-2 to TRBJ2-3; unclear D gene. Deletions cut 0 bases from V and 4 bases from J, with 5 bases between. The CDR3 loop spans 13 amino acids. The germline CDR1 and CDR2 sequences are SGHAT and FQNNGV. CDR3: CASSLDPPDTQYF. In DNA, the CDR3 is TGTGCCAGCAGCTTAGATCCCCCAGATACGCAGTATTTT.

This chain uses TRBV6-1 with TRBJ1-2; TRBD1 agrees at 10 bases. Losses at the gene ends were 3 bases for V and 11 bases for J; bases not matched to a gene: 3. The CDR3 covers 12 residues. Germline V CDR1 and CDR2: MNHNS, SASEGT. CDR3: CASSDRDRGYTF. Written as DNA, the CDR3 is TGTGCCAGCAGTGACCGGGACAGGGGTTACACCTTC.

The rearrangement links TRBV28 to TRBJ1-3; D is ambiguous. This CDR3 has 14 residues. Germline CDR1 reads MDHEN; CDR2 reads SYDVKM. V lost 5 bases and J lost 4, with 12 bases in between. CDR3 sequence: CASSSGSPGNTIYF. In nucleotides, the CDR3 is TGTGCCAGCAGTAGCGGGTCCCCCGGAAACACCATATATTTT.

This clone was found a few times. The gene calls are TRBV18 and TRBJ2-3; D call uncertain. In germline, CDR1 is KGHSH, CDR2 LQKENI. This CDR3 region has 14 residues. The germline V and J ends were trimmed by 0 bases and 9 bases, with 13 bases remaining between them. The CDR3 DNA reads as TGTGCCAGCTCACCACCGCGACCAGTAAGGACGCAGTATTTT. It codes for CASSPPRPVRTQYF. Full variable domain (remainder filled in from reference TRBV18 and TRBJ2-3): NAGVMQNPRHLVRRRGQEARLRCSPMKGHSHVYWYRQLPEEGLKFMVYLQKENIIDESGMPKERFSAEFPKEGPSILRIQQVVRGDSAAYFCASSPPRPVRTQYFGPGTRLTVL.

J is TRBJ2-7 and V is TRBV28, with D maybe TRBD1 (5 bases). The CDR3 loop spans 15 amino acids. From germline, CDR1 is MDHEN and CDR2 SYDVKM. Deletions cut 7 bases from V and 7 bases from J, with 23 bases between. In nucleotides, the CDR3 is TGTGCCAGCAATGCCTATTCAGGGAAGGCAGGGGAGCAGTACTTC. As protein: CASNAYSGKAGEQYF.

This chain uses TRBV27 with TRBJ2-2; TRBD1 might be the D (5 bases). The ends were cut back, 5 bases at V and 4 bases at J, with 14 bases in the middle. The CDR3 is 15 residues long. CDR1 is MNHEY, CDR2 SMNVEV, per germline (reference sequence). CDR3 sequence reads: CASSPIYRFTGELFF. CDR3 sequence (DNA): TGTGCCAGCAGTCCCATCTACAGGTTCACCGGGGAGCTGTTTTTT.

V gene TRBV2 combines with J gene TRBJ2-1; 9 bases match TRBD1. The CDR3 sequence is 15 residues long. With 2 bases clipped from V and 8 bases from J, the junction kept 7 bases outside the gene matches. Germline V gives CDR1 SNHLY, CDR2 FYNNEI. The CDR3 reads CASSELGQGVYEQFF. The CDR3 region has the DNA TGTGCCAGCAGTGAATTGGGACAGGGAGTGTATGAGCAGTTCTTC.

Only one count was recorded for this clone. CDR3 coding DNA: TGTGCCACCGCACAGGGGCCAAGCACAGATACGCAGTATTTT. Protein: CATAQGPSTDTQYF. The chain links TRBV19 to TRBJ2-3; 7 positions match TRBD1. Germline CDR1 is LNHDA and CDR2 is SQIVND (reference sequence). The CDR3 consists of 14 residues. The ends lost 10 bases at V and 0 bases at J; junction bases unmatched: 7.

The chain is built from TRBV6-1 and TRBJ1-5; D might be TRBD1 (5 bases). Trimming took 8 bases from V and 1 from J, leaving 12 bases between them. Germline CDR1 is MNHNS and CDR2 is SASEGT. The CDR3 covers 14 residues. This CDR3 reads CASVGGLSNQPQHF. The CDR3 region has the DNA TGTGCCAGCGTCGGGGGGTTGAGCAATCAGCCCCAGCATTTT.

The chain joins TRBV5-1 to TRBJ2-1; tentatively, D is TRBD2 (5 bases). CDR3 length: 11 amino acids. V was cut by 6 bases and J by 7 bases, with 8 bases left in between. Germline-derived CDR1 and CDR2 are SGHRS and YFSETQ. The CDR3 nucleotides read TGCGCCAGCATCGGGGAGAATGAGCAGTTCTTC. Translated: CASIGENEQFF. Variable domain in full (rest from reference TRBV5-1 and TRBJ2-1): KAGVTQTPRYLIKTRGQQVTLSCSPISGHRSVSWYQQTPGQGLQFLFEYFSETQRNKGNFPGRFSGRQFSNSRSEMNVSTLELGDSALYLCASIGENEQFFGPGTRLTVL.

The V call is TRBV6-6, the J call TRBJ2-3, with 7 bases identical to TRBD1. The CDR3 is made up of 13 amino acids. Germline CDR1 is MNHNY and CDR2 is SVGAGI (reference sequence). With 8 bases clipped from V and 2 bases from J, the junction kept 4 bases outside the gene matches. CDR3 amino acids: CASSGQNTDTQYF. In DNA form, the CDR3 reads TGTGCCAGCTCGGGACAGAACACAGATACGCAGTATTTT.

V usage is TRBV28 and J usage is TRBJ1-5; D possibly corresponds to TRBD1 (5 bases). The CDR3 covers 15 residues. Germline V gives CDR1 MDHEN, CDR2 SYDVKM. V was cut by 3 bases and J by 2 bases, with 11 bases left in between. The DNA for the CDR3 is TGTGCCAGCAGTTTGCGGGGGGATGGCAATCAGCCCCAGCATTTT. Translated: CASSLRGDGNQPQHF.

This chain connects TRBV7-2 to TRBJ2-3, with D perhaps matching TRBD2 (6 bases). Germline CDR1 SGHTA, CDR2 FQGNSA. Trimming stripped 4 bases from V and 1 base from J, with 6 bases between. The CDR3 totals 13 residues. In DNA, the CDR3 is TGTGCCAGCAGCTGGGGGGGCACAGATACGCAGTATTTT. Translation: CASSWGGTDTQYF.

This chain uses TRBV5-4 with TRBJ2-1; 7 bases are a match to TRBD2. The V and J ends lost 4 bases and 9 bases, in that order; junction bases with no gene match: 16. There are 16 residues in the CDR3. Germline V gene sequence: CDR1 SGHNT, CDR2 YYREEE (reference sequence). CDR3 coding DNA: TGTGCCAGCAGCCCGCGTGGGGGAGGGCCTAGATTTGAGCAGTTCTTC. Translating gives CASSPRGGGPRFEQFF.

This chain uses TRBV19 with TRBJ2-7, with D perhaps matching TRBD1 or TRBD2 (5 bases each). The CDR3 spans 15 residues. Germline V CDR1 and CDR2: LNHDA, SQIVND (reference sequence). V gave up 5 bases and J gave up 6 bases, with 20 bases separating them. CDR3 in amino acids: CASSPGRKAIFEQYF. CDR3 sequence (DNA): TGTGCCAGTAGTCCGGGGCGGAAGGCTATTTTCGAGCAGTACTTC. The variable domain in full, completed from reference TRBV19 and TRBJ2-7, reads DGGITQSPKYLFRKEGQNVTLSCEQNLNHDAMYWYRQDPGQGLRLIYYSQIVNDFQKGDIAEGYSVSREKKESFPLTVTSAQKNPTAFYLCASSPGRKAIFEQYFGPGTRLTVT.